This T cell receptor (beta chain) was captured by sequencing in a study of blood T cell repertoires in COVID-19. The CDR3 is 15 amino acids. Germline V CDR1 and CDR2: MDHEN, SYDVKM. V lost 3 bases and J lost 4, with 15 bases in between. The data were produced by immunoSEQ multiplex PCR, yet TCRdb's version contains in-frame clones alone and is incomplete. The sample records roughly 210,000 clones, around 87% being singletons. The receptor was isolated from a man aged 25-40 years in a cohort exposed to, infected with or recovered from COVID-19 (not recorded which). V gene TRBV28 combines with J gene TRBJ1-2; D might be TRBD1 (5 bases). The material sequenced was PBMCs or T cells enriched from blood (not recorded which). The CDR3 region is CASSFRWNRRYGYTF. The CDR3 DNA reads as TGTGCCAGCAGTTTTAGGTGGAACAGGCGCTATGGCTACACCTTC.